This TCR beta chain comes out of a study of shared clonotypes between healthy human individuals. The data were produced by immunoSEQ multiplex PCR, yet TCRdb's version contains in-frame clones alone and is incomplete. The table shows around 2,000,000 clones, with about 95% occurring only once. Naive CD8 populations comprised CD45RO-negative cells positively selected for CCR7, excluding terminally differentiated effector memory CD45RA+ cells. The donors, healthy adults who were HIV-negative, had experienced no recent acute infections or vaccinations. The CDR3 runs 12 residues. The germline gives CDR1 SGHNT, CDR2 YYREEE (reference sequence). The germline V and J ends were trimmed by 3 bases and 7 bases, with 10 bases remaining between them.

Specimen: naive CD8+ T cells sorted from blood. V usage is TRBV5-4 and J usage is TRBJ1-1; D is possibly TRBD1 (5 bases). This TCR came from a man between 18 and 29 years old in good health. For the CDR3, the DNA is TGTGCCAGCAGCTGGCAGGGATTTGAAGCTTTCTTT. As protein: CASSWQGFEAFF.